The clone carrying this T cell receptor (beta chain) has only a few counts. Distinct nucleotide sequences in the sample also encode this CDR3. The data stem from a study of blood T cell repertoires in COVID-19. Using immunoSEQ multiplex PCR, the repertoire was profiled, and TCRdb retains in-frame clones only, with some absent. The sample carries around 320,000 clones, over 85% recorded once. J lost 2 bases, V lost 4 bases, and 5 bases had no gene match. The CDR3 consists of 15 residues. Looked up from germline, CDR1 is MGHRA and CDR2 is YSYEKL. This chain links TRBV4-1 with TRBJ1-5; 7 nucleotides align to TRBD1. This sequence originates from a woman aged 30 to 39 with COVID-19, enrolled during active disease. The sample taken for sequencing was peripheral blood. The CDR3 DNA sequence: TGCGCCAGCAGCCGAACCACAGGGGGCAATCAGCCCCAGCATTTT. Translation: CASSRTTGGNQPQHF.